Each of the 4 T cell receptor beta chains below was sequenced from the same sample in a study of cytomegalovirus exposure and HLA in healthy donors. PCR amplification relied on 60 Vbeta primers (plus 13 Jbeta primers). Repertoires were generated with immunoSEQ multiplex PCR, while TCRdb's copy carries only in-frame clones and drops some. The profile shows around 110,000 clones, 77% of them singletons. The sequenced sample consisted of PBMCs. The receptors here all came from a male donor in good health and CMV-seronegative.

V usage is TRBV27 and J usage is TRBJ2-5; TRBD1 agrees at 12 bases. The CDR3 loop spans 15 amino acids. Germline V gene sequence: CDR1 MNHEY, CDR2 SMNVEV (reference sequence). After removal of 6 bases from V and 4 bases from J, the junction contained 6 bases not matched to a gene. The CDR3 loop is CASRGQGALIETQYF. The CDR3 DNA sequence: TGTGCCAGCAGGGGACAGGGGGCGCTGATAGAGACCCAGTACTTC.

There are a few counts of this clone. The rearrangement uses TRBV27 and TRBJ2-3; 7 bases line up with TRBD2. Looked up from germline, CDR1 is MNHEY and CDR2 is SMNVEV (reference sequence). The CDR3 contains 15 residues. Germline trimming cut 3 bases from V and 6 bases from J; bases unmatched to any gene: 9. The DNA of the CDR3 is TGTGCCAGCAGTTTTGGGGGAGGGCATAGGGATACGCAGTATTTT. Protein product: CASSFGGGHRDTQYF.

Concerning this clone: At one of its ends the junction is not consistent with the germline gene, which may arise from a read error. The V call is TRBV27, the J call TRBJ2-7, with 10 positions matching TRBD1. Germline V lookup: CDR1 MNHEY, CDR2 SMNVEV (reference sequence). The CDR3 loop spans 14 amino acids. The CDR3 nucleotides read TGTGCCAGCAGTGCGGGACAGGGGATCCACGAGCAGTGCTTC. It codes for CASSAGQGIHEQCF.

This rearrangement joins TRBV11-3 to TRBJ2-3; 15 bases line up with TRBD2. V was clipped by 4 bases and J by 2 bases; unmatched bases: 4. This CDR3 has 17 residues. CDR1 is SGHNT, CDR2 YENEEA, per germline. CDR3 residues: CASSSGLAGGVTDTQYF. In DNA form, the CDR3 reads TGTGCCAGCAGCTCAGGACTAGCGGGAGGGGTCACAGATACGCAGTATTTT.